This T cell receptor (beta chain) was captured by sequencing in a study of Ad26.COV2.S vaccination and SARS-CoV-2 variants. In germline, CDR1 is LGHNA, CDR2 YSLEER. The germline V and J ends were trimmed by 0 bases and 2 bases, with 8 bases remaining between them. The CDR3 covers 14 residues. Data came from immunoSEQ multiplex PCR; TCRdb stores just in-frame clones and leaves some out. The sample holds some 420,000 clones, more than 75% seen once. A note on this clone: The target antigen is unknown.

Study results and caveats: Overall T cell responses may have been underestimated by the analyses of TCR breadth and depth.

Specified treatment: 19 received Ad26.COV2.S at low or high dose, single or two shots; about 5 received placebo; per-sample allocation not given. Following the first vaccine or placebo injection, samples were taken on day 63. The material sequenced was peripheral blood, taken in a trial of Ad26.COV2.S vaccine versus placebo. The chain recombines TRBV4-3 with TRBJ2-7; D is unresolved. This TCR was recovered from a person between 18 and 59 years old who received the Ad26.COV2.S COVID-19 vaccine or a placebo. CDR3 DNA sequence: TGCGCCAGCAGCCAAGATTACAGAGCCTACGAGCAGTACTTC. Protein sequence: CASSQDYRAYEQYF.